Below, 20 T cell receptor beta chains from the same sample are listed, as sequenced in a study of cytomegalovirus exposure and HLA in healthy donors. The PCR made use of 60 Vbeta and 13 Jbeta primers. The data were produced by immunoSEQ multiplex PCR, yet TCRdb's version contains in-frame clones alone and is incomplete. This sample has 100,000 to 150,000 clones; roughly 80% occur once, and the top ten carry approximately 6%. The sample was PBMCs. Receptors were obtained from a woman aged 40 to 55 in good health and CMV-seronegative.

The table lists this clone with a few counts. V gene TRBV28 combines with J gene TRBJ1-2; 10 nucleotides align to TRBD1. The V gene's germline CDR1 is MDHEN and CDR2 SYDVKM. The CDR3 extends over 13 amino acids. J gave up 6 bases and V 3 bases, and 1 base lay outside the gene matches. Here the CDR3 DNA reads TGTGCCAGCAGTTTGGGACAGGGGAATGGCTACACCTTC. It translates to CASSLGQGNGYTF.

Concerning this clone itself: Compared with germline, one end of the junction differs, possibly owing to a read error. This chain joins TRBV7-9 and TRBJ2-2, with D unresolved. Germline V gene lookup returns CDR1 SEHNR and CDR2 FQNEAQ (reference sequence). This CDR3 is built from 12 residues. Written as DNA, the CDR3 is TGTTCCAGCTTGAATCTTGGCCGGGAGCTGTTTTTT. It yields the protein CSSLNLGRELFF.

This chain uses TRBV28 with TRBJ1-4; TRBD1 matches 7 bases. Per germline, CDR1 MDHEN and CDR2 SYDVKM. This CDR3 has 14 amino acids. Trimming at V came to 3 bases and at J to 7 bases, leaving 5 bases not matched to a gene. CDR3 bases: TGTGCCAGCAGTTTCCGGCAGGGGGGTGAAAAACTGTTTTTT. This translates into CASSFRQGGEKLFF.

CDR3 amino acids: CASSLKAGDVLSEKLFF. The CDR3 region has the DNA TGTGCCAGCAGCTTAAAGGCAGGGGACGTTCTTAGTGAAAAACTGTTTTTT. The chain combines TRBV7-9 with TRBJ1-4; a possible D gene is TRBD1 (6 bases). Germline CDR1 is SEHNR and CDR2 is FQNEAQ (reference sequence). This CDR3 is 17 amino acids long. Trimming shortened V by 2 bases and J by 7 bases, and 20 bases separated the two germline ends.

Concerning this clone: This sample includes further DNA sequences coding for the same CDR3. This chain links TRBV15 with TRBJ2-7; D is uncertain. Germline V gives CDR1 LNHNV, CDR2 YYDKDF (reference sequence). The V end was cut by 1 base, the J end by 3 bases, with 4 bases between. CDR3 length: 12 amino acids. The CDR3 sequence is CATSRGGYEQYF. The CDR3 bases are TGTGCCACCAGCAGAGGAGGCTACGAGCAGTACTTC.

The V and J genes are TRBV18 and TRBJ2-1, with TRBD2 matching over 11 bases. The germline V gene encodes CDR1 KGHSH and CDR2 LQKENI. The CDR3 runs 16 residues. V trimming: 3 bases; J trimming: 2 bases; junction bases outside the gene matches: 3. The CDR3 nucleotides are TGTGCCAGCTCACCCGGGACTAGCGGTACCTACAATGAGCAGTTCTTC. It specifies CASSPGTSGTYNEQFF.

The rearrangement uses TRBV6-1 and TRBJ2-7; tentatively, D is TRBD1 (7 bases). V shed 3 bases and J shed 6 bases, with 21 bases lying between them. The length of the CDR3 is 16 residues. Germline V gene data show CDR1 as MNHNS and CDR2 as SASEGT. CDR3 region: CASSEGRTGVPGEQYF. For the CDR3, the DNA is TGTGCCAGCAGTGAGGGGAGGACAGGCGTACCTGGCGAGCAGTACTTC.

This clone has a handful of counts. The chain combines TRBV6-6 with TRBJ2-3; no definite D call. This CDR3 region has 12 residues. The germline V gene encodes CDR1 MNHNY and CDR2 SVGAGI (reference sequence). The V gene lost 5 bases and the J gene lost 0 bases, with 3 bases spanning the gap. CDR3 sequence reads: CASSPSTDTQYF. The CDR3 bases are TGTGCCAGCAGTCCGAGCACAGATACGCAGTATTTT.

This chain links TRBV4-2 with TRBJ2-2, with TRBD2 identical over 9 bases. Losses at the gene ends were 0 bases for V and 5 bases for J; bases not matched to a gene: 13. CDR3 length: 19 amino acids. Germline V lookup: CDR1 LGHNA, CDR2 YNFKEQ. The CDR3 DNA is TGTGCCAGCAGCCAAGATGTGGCTAGCGGGAACGCAGGGACCGGGGAGCTGTTTTTT. This sequence encodes CASSQDVASGNAGTGELFF.

The V call is TRBV7-9, the J call TRBJ1-4; possible D gene TRBD1, 5 bases. V was trimmed by 7 bases and J by 7 bases, leaving 19 bases between them. The CDR3 length is 15 residues. Germline loops: CDR1 SEHNR, CDR2 FQNEAQ (reference sequence). The CDR3 DNA reads as TGTGCCAGCAACCCTTGGACTACCCAGGGTGAAAAACTGTTTTTT. Translated: CASNPWTTQGEKLFF.

The chain uses TRBV5-1 and TRBJ2-7, with 7 nucleotides matching TRBD2. Germline trimming cut 1 base from V and 0 bases from J; bases unmatched to any gene: 13. In germline, CDR1 is SGHRS, CDR2 YFSETQ. CDR3 length: 18 amino acids. The CDR3 DNA reads as TGCGCCAGCAGCTTGTGGGGGGGGGACCGAACGACCTCCTACGAGCAGTACTTC. Encoded protein: CASSLWGGDRTTSYEQYF. The complete variable domain, with remaining parts taken from reference TRBV5-1 and TRBJ2-7, reads KAGVTQTPRYLIKTRGQQVTLSCSPISGHRSVSWYQQTPGQGLQFLFEYFSETQRNKGNFPGRFSGRQFSNSRSEMNVSTLELGDSALYLCASSLWGGDRTTSYEQYFGPGTRLTVT.

This chain links TRBV27 with TRBJ2-1; D is uncertain. With 5 bases removed from V and 2 bases from J, the gap between germline ends came to 7 bases. Looked up from germline, CDR1 is MNHEY and CDR2 is SMNVEV (reference sequence). This CDR3 comprises 13 residues. CDR3 loop: CASSGQTYNEQFF. CDR3 DNA: TGTGCCAGCAGTGGGCAGACCTACAATGAGCAGTTCTTC.

J is TRBJ2-7 and V is TRBV4-2, with 8 nucleotides matching TRBD2. Trimming cost V 1 base and J 2 bases; bases outside gene matches: 4. Germline CDR1 is LGHNA and CDR2 is YNFKEQ. The CDR3 covers 15 residues. The DNA of the CDR3 is TGTGCCAGCAGCCAAGCTCCGGGAGGGACCTACGAGCAGTACTTC. It encodes CASSQAPGGTYEQYF.

The chain has TRBV19 and TRBJ2-7; D ambiguous. The CDR3 is 13 amino acids. V was shortened by 6 bases and J by 6 bases, with 15 bases between the two germline ends. Germline V gene sequence: CDR1 LNHDA, CDR2 SQIVND (reference sequence). The CDR3 sequence: CASSTVKASEQYF. The CDR3 DNA reads TGTGCCAGTAGCACAGTCAAGGCCTCCGAGCAGTACTTC.

This CDR3 reads CASSFLRGWSSYNEQFF. As DNA, the CDR3 is TGTGCCAGCAGCTTCCTCAGGGGTTGGAGCTCCTACAATGAGCAGTTCTTC. The rearrangement joins TRBV5-6 to TRBJ2-1; tentative D call: TRBD1 (6 bases). CDR1 and CDR2 (germline): SGHDT, YYEEEE. The V gene lost 2 bases and the J gene lost 0 bases, with 15 bases spanning the gap. CDR3 size: 17 residues.

With regard to this clone: The junction departs from germline at one end; a sequencing error may be responsible. V and J are TRBV5-6 and TRBJ2-7; D perhaps matches TRBD2 (5 bases). Germline V gene sequence: CDR1 SGHDT, CDR2 YYEEEE. The CDR3 consists of 11 residues. The CDR3 here is CASSSRNLASF. The CDR3 bases are TGTGCCAGCAGCTCGAGGAATCTAGCAAGCTTC.

This chain uses TRBV9 with TRBJ2-3; weak D call: TRBD2 (6 bases). The V and J ends lost 0 bases and 2 bases respectively, with 10 bases between them. The CDR3 contains 15 residues. The germline gives CDR1 SGDLS, CDR2 YYNGEE. The CDR3 DNA follows: TGTGCCAGCAGCGTAGGGGTAGCGGACACAGATACGCAGTATTTT. Protein sequence: CASSVGVADTDTQYF.

The rearrangement links TRBV6-1 to TRBJ1-1; 8 nucleotides agree with TRBD1. Germline assignment: CDR1 MNHNS and CDR2 SASEGT. The CDR3 is 14 amino acids. The ends lost 6 bases at V and 3 bases at J; junction bases unmatched: 6. The CDR3 loop reads CASRRTGGDTEAFF. DNA for the CDR3: TGTGCCAGCAGGAGAACAGGGGGGGACACTGAAGCTTTCTTT.

This chain links TRBV6-1 with TRBJ1-5, with TRBD1 matching over 7 bases. The CDR3 extends over 13 amino acids. V lost 7 bases to trimming and J lost 2 bases; unmatched junction nucleotides: 2. Per the germline V gene, CDR1 is MNHNS and CDR2 is SASEGT. The CDR3 here is CASTQGGNQPQHF. CDR3 nucleotides: TGTGCCAGCACCCAGGGGGGCAATCAGCCCCAGCATTTT.

The chain recombines TRBV2 with TRBJ2-3; 9 bases map to TRBD2. This CDR3 has 12 amino acids. Germline V CDR1 and CDR2: SNHLY, FYNNEI. Trimming removed 2 bases from V and 11 bases from J; junction bases left unmatched: 2. The CDR3 is CASSERREGQYF. DNA for the CDR3: TGTGCCAGCAGTGAACGGCGGGAGGGGCAGTATTTT.